This T cell receptor (beta chain) appears in the sequencing data of a study of blood T cell repertoires in COVID-19. After removal of 0 bases from V and 6 bases from J, the junction contained 4 bases not matched to a gene. The CDR3 is 14 residues long. Germline V gene lookup returns CDR1 LGHNA and CDR2 YNFKEQ. Data came from immunoSEQ multiplex PCR; TCRdb stores just in-frame clones and leaves some out. The sample contains about 250,000 clones, around 81% of which appear only once. The sequenced material came from peripheral blood. The TCR was taken from a middle-aged man with active or convalescent COVID-19. The chain couples TRBV4-2 to TRBJ1-2, with 7 bases lining up with TRBD1. CDR3 DNA sequence: TGTGCCAGCAGCCAAGATCAGACAGGGCATGGCTACACCTTC. The encoded protein is CASSQDQTGHGYTF.